This TCR beta chain was sequenced in a study of T cells after yellow fever vaccination. On the study more broadly: Libraries from low-cell-number fractions were prepared with the SMART-Seq v4 Ultra Low Input RNA kit. Findings and caveats of the study: Clones from primary vaccination mostly reappeared after the booster (96% CD4, approximately 91% CD8). Though it reached lower strength, the secondary response hit its peak faster, day 5 versus 15.

This clonotype has a handful of counts. Its antigen is unidentified. This CDR3 contains 16 residues. Germline CDR1 reads KGHSH; CDR2 reads LQKENI. V lost 5 bases to trimming and J lost 5 bases; unmatched junction nucleotides: 10. Universal primer sites and UMIs were introduced during 5'RACE template-switching synthesis of TCR cDNA. TCRdb re-analysed the 5' RACE reads in MiXCR, keeping a single row per CDR3 protein. The table has approximately 300,000 distinct CDR3 sequences, over 8.5% seen once; the top ten hold 3% to 3.5%. This TCR derives from a man aged 18 to 29 who received the YFV17D yellow fever vaccine. The chain uses TRBV18 and TRBJ2-5; 11 bases match TRBD2. Material: CD4+ T cells sorted from PBMCs, obtained 45 days after the yellow fever booster vaccination. The CDR3 loop reads CASSKTSGAAGETQYF. For the CDR3, the DNA is TGTGCCAGCTCAAAGACTAGCGGGGCGGCGGGGGAGACCCAGTACTTC.